This T cell receptor (beta chain) was sequenced in a study of blood T cell repertoires in COVID-19. As for the study in general: Researchers got acute and convalescent COVID-19 samples from the United States, Italy and Spain. In each case, the material was cDNA or gDNA derived from T cells, B-cell-depleted T cells, or PBMCs.

This CDR3 spans 13 amino acids. Trimming pared 4 bases from V and 5 bases from J, leaving 10 bases between. In germline, CDR1 is SGHRS, CDR2 YFSETQ. Per the authors' pipeline: Amplification with reference gene primers provided the estimates of nucleated cell counts. The method was immunoSEQ multiplex PCR; TCRdb's version includes in-frame clones alone and lacks a portion of them. The V and J calls and clone size are taken from that table; D and trimming were inferred from the DNA. The table lists 250,000 to 300,000 clones, 70% to 90% of them singletons. The TCR originated in a man aged 55 to 70 who had recovered from COVID-19. The chain links TRBV5-1 to TRBJ1-5, with no clear D. Material for sequencing was peripheral blood. The CDR3 DNA is TGCGCCAGCAGCCTGAACATGGATCAGCCCCAGCATTTT. Amino acids: CASSLNMDQPQHF.